Here is one T cell receptor (beta chain) with its context. These data belong to a study of blood T cell repertoires in COVID-19. The wider study: The United States, Italy and Spain provided the acute and convalescent COVID-19 samples. Sample material is recorded as cDNA or gDNA derived from T cells, B-cell-depleted T cells, or PBMCs.

Original methodology: Quantification of nucleated cells was approximated via reference gene primer amplification. Generated by immunoSEQ multiplex PCR, the TCRdb table keeps only in-frame clones and is missing some. The V and J calls and the clone size are those of that table, but D and trimming were determined from the DNA. This table holds 110,000 to 150,000 clones, roughly four fifths found once. The V and J ends lost 1 base and 7 bases, in that order; junction bases with no gene match: 2. CDR1 and CDR2 (germline): SGHTA, FQGTGA. This CDR3 is built from 15 residues. Sequenced: peripheral blood. The gene calls are TRBV7-3 and TRBJ1-6, with 9 bases identical to TRBD1. The source of this sequence is a human donor in a cohort sampled during active COVID-19. DNA of the CDR3: TGTGCCAGCAGCTTAATGGACAGGGGAAATTCACCCCTCCACTTT. Protein: CASSLMDRGNSPLHF.